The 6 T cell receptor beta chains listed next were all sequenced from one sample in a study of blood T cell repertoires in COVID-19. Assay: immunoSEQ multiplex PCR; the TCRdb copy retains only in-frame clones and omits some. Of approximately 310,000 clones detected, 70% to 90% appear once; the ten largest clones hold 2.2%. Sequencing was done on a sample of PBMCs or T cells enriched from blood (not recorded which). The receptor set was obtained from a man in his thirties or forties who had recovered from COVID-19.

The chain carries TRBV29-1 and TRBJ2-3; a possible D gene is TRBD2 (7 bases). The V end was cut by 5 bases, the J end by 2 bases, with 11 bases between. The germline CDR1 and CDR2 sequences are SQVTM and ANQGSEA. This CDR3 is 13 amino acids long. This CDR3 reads CSVRAGATDTQYF. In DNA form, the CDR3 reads TGCAGCGTTCGGGCGGGGGCCACAGATACGCAGTATTTT.

The CDR3 sequence: CASKTRDTNQPQHF. The CDR3 coding sequence is TGTGCCAGCAAGACCCGGGACACCAATCAGCCCCAGCATTTT. This chain links TRBV2 with TRBJ1-5, with D maybe TRBD1 (6 bases). CDR3 length equals 14 residues. From germline, CDR1 is SNHLY and CDR2 FYNNEI. Trimming left V 7 bases short and J 3 bases short, with 13 bases between.

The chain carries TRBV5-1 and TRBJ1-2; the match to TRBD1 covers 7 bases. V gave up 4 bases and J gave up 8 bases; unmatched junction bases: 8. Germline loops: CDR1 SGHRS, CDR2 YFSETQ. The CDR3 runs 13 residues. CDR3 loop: CASSSPDRPGYTF. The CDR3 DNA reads TGCGCCAGCAGCAGCCCGGACAGGCCGGGCTACACCTTC.

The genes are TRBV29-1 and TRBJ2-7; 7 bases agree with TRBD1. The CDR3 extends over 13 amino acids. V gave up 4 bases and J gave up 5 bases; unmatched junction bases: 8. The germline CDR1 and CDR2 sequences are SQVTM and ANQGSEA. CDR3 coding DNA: TGCAGCGTTGTCTGGACAGGTTCGGACGAGCAGTACTTC. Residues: CSVVWTGSDEQYF.

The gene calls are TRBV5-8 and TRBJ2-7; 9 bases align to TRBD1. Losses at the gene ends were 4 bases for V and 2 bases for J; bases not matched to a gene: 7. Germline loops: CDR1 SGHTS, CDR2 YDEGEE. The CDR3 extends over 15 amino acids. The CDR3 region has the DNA TGTGCCAGCAGCCTCGGACAGGGGCCTACCTACGAGCAGTACTTC. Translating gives CASSLGQGPTYEQYF.

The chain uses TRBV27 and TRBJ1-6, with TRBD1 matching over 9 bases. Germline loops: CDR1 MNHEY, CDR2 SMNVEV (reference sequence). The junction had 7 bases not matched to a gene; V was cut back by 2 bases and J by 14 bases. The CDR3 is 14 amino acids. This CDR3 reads CASSLRDRELALHF. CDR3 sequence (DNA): TGTGCCAGCAGTTTACGGGACAGGGAGTTGGCCCTCCACTTT.